What follows is one T cell receptor beta chain and its context. The data were taken from a study of blood T cell repertoires in COVID-19. V was shortened by 7 bases and J by 2 bases, with 9 bases between the two germline ends. The CDR3 contains 13 residues. Germline CDR1 and CDR2: MNHEY and SMNVEV (reference sequence). TCRdb keeps only in-frame clones here, not all; method: immunoSEQ multiplex PCR. Here the sample spans tens of thousands of clones, about 68% being singletons. The TCR sequence derives from a woman in her seventies with acute or convalescent COVID-19. The chain joins TRBV27 to TRBJ1-5; possibly TRBD1 for D (6 bases). Sequencing used peripheral blood. Written as DNA, the CDR3 is TGTGCCAGCACCCCAGGGGGCAATCAGCCCCAGCATTTT. Its translation: CASTPGGNQPQHF.